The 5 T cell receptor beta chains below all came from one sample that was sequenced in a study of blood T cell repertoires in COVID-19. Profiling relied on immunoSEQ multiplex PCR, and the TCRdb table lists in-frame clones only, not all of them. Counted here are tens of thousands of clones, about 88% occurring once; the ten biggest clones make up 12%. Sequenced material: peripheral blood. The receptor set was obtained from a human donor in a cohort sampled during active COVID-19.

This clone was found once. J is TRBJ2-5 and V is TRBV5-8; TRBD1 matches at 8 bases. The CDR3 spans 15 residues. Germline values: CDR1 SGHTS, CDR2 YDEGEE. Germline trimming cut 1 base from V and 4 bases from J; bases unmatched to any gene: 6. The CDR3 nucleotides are TGTGCCAGCAGCTTGCCTGGACAGGGAGGAGAGACCCAGTACTTC. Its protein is CASSLPGQGGETQYF.

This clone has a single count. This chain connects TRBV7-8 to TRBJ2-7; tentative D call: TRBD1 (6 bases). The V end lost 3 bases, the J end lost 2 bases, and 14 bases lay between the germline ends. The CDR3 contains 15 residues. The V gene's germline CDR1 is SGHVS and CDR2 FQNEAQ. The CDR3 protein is CASSFFGTTTYEQYF. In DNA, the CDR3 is TGTGCCAGCAGCTTTTTCGGGACAACTACCTACGAGCAGTACTTC.

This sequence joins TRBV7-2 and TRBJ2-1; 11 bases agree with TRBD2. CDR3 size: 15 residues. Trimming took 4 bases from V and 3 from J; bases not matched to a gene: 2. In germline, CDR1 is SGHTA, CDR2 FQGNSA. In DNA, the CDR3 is TGTGCCAGCAGCTCCACTAGCGGGGGCTACAATGAGCAGTTCTTC. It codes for CASSSTSGGYNEQFF.

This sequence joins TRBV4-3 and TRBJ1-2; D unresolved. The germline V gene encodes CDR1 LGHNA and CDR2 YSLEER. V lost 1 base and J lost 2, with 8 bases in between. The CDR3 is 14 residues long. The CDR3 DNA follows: TGCGCCAGCAGCCAAGCCGGAGGGAACTATGGCTACACCTTC. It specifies CASSQAGGNYGYTF.

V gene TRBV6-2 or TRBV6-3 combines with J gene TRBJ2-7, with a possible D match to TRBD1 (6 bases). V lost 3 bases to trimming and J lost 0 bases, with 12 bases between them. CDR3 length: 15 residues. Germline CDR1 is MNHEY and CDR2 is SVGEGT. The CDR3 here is CASSYTWTASYEQYF. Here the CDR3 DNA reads TGTGCCAGCAGTTATACCTGGACAGCCTCCTACGAGCAGTACTTC.